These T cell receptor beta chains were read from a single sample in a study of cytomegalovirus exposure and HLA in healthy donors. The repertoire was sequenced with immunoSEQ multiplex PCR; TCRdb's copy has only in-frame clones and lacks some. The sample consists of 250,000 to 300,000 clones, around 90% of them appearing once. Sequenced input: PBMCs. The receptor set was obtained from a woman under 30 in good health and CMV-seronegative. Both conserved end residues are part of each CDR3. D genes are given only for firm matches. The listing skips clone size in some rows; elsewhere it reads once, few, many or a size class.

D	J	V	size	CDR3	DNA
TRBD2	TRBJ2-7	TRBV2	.	CASSKRGVLFEQYF	TGTGCCAGCAGCAAGCGGGGGGTGCTGTTCGAGCAGTACTTC
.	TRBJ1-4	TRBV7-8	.	CASSLAREKLFF	TGTGCCAGCAGCTTAGCGCGGGAAAAACTGTTTTTT
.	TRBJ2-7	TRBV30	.	CAWSVEGPYEQYF	TGTGCCTGGAGTGTAGAGGGCCCGTACGAGCAGTACTTC
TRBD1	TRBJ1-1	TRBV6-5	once	CASSPGTGVTEAFF	TGTGCCAGCAGCCCTGGGACAGGGGTAACTGAAGCTTTCTTT
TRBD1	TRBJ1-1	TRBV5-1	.	CASSHTGTGFISGSEAFF	TGCGCCAGCAGCCACACCGGGACAGGGTTTATTTCGGGCTCTGAAGCTTTCTTT
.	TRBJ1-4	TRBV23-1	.	CASRSFRSEKLFF	TGCGCCAGCAGGAGCTTTCGGAGCGAAAAACTGTTTTTT
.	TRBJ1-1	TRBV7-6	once	CASSPRLYSRGAFF	TGTGCCAGCAGCCCGCGACTATACAGCCGGGGGGCTTTCTTT
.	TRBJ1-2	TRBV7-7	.	CASSLPKGTGEYGYTF	TGTGCCAGCAGCTTACCAAAGGGGACGGGGGAATATGGCTACACCTTC
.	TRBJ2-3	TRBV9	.	CASSVDSSQDTQYF	TGTGCCAGCAGCGTAGACTCTTCTCAAGATACGCAGTATTTT
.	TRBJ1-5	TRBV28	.	CASSLPQDSNQPQHF	TGTGCCAGCAGTCTACCACAGGATAGCAATCAGCCCCAGCATTTT
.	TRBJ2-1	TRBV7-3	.	CASSLYLRGHNNEQFF	TGTGCCAGCAGCTTATATTTGCGGGGGCACAACAATGAGCAGTTCTTC
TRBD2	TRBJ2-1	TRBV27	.	CATLRLAGGWNEQFF	TGTGCCACACTCCGACTAGCGGGGGGGTGGAATGAGCAGTTCTTC
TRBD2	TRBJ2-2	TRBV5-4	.	CASSFGLGANTGELFF	TGTGCCAGCAGCTTTGGACTAGGGGCGAACACCGGGGAGCTGTTTTTT
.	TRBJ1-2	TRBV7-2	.	CASSLDGTAGYGYTF	TGTGCCAGCAGCTTAGATGGCACGGCGGGCTATGGCTACACCTTC
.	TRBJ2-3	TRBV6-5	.	CASSYTPVWQTQYF	TGTGCCAGCAGTTACACCCCTGTCTGGCAGACGCAGTATTTT
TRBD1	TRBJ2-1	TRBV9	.	CASTGDSYNEQFF	TGTGCCAGCACCGGGGACAGTTACAATGAGCAGTTCTTC
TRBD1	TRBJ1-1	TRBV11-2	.	CASSLSTGATEAFF	TGTGCCAGCAGCTTATCTACAGGGGCCACTGAAGCTTTCTTT
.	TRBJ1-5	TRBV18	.	CASSPPGIQPQHF	TGTGCCAGCTCTCCGCCCGGGATTCAGCCCCAGCATTTT
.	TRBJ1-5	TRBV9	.	CASSVGGGNQPQHF	TGTGCCAGCAGCGTAGGGGGGGGCAATCAGCCCCAGCATTTT
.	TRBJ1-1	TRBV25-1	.	CASSEYGSAGNTEAFF	TGTGCCAGCAGTGAATATGGGTCAGCGGGTAATACTGAAGCTTTCTTT
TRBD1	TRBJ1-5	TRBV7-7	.	CASSLNRARGMNQPQHF	TGTGCCAGCAGCTTAAATCGCGCCAGGGGGATGAATCAGCCCCAGCATTTT
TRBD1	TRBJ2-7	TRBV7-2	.	CASSMTGEEQYF	TGTGCCAGCAGCATGACAGGGGAAGAGCAGTACTTC
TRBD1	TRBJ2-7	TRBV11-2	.	CASSSHPGPGQGYEQYF	TGTGCCAGCAGCTCCCACCCCGGGCCGGGACAGGGCTACGAGCAGTACTTC
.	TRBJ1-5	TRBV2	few	CASIGSGERNQPQHF	TGTGCCAGCATAGGGTCAGGGGAAAGGAATCAGCCCCAGCATTTT
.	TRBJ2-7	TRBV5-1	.	CASSLEGVRSYEQYF	TGCGCCAGCAGCTTGGAGGGGGTTCGGTCCTACGAGCAGTACTTC
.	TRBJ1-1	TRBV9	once	CASSAHTVRGAGTEAFF	TGTGCCAGCAGCGCGCACACGGTCAGGGGCGCAGGCACTGAAGCTTTCTTT
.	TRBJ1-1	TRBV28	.	CASSLISGTEAFF	TGTGCCAGCAGTTTGATTTCAGGAACTGAAGCTTTCTTT
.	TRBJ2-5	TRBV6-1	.	CASSELRSGQETQYF	TGTGCCAGCAGTGAACTTAGGTCAGGTCAAGAGACCCAGTACTTC
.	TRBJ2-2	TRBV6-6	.	CASSLSGLGDLFF	TGTGCCAGCAGTTTATCGGGTTTGGGTGATCTGTTTTTT
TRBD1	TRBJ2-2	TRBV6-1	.	CASRYQGVTGELFF	TGTGCCAGCAGATACCAGGGGGTCACCGGGGAGCTGTTTTTT
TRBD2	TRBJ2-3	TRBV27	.	CASSSLLAGGPDTQYF	TGTGCCAGCAGTTCCCTTCTAGCGGGGGGGCCCGATACGCAGTATTTT
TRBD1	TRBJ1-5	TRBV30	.	CAWRAGQGLGNQPQHF	TGTGCCTGGAGAGCCGGACAGGGGCTGGGCAATCAGCCCCAGCATTTT
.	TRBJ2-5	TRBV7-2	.	CASSAGQETQYF	TGTGCCAGCAGCGCCGGGCAAGAGACCCAGTACTTC
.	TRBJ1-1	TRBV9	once	CASSVTPQNTEAFF	TGTGCCAGCAGCGTAACACCCCAGAACACTGAAGCTTTCTTT
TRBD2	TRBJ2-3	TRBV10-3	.	CAISPLSSGGHTDTQYF	TGTGCCATCAGTCCATTATCTAGCGGGGGACACACAGATACGCAGTATTTT
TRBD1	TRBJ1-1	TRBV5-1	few	CASSPGTGMDTEAFF	TGCGCCAGCAGCCCCGGGACAGGGATGGACACTGAAGCTTTCTTT
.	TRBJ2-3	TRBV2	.	CASSILVLFTDTQYF	TGTGCCAGCAGTATACTAGTACTATTCACAGATACGCAGTATTTT
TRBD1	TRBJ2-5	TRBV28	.	CASSGRQGRETQYF	TGTGCCAGCAGTGGCAGACAGGGTAGGGAGACCCAGTACTTC
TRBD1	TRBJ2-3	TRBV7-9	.	CASSLSTGGTDTQYF	TGTGCCAGCAGCTTATCGACAGGGGGCACAGATACGCAGTATTTT
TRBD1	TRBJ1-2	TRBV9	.	CASSEGQGEGYTF	TGTGCCAGCAGCGAGGGACAGGGTGAAGGCTACACCTTC
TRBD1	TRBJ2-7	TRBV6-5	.	CASGTGAYEQYF	TGTGCCAGCGGGACAGGGGCCTACGAGCAGTACTTC
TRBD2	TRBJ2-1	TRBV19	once	CASSHRDYYNEQFF	TGTGCCAGTAGCCACCGGGACTACTACAATGAGCAGTTCTTC
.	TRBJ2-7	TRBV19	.	CASSVLPPVEQYF	TGTGCCAGTAGTGTACTTCCCCCCGTGGAGCAGTACTTC
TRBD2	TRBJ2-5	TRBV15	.	CATSPRTSQETQYF	TGTGCCACCAGCCCCCGGACTAGCCAAGAGACCCAGTACTTC
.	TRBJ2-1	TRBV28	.	CASSLTWLGNNEQFF	TGTGCCAGCAGTTTAACCTGGCTCGGGAACAATGAGCAGTTCTTC
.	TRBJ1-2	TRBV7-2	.	CASSLGSGAINYGYTF	TGTGCCAGCAGCTTAGGGTCAGGGGCAATTAACTATGGCTACACCTTC
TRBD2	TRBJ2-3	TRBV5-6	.	CASSPTLAGGGPDTQYF	TGTGCCAGCAGCCCTACCCTAGCGGGGGGGGGTCCAGATACGCAGTATTTT
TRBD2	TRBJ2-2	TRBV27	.	CASSASGMTGELFF	TGTGCCAGCAGTGCTAGCGGTATGACCGGGGAGCTGTTTTTT
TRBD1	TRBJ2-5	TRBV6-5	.	CASTPTGNQETQYF	TGTGCCAGCACCCCGACAGGGAACCAAGAGACCCAGTACTTC
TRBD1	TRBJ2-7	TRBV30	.	CAWSAGTGGFDEQYF	TGTGCCTGGAGTGCCGGGACAGGGGGTTTCGACGAGCAGTACTTC